A single sample gave rise to the 24 T cell receptor beta chains below, sequenced in a study of blood T cell repertoires in COVID-19. The method was immunoSEQ multiplex PCR; TCRdb's version includes in-frame clones alone and lacks a portion of them. The table lists around 320,000 clones, more than 85% of them singletons, with about 4.2% in the top ten. Sequenced: PBMCs or T cells enriched from blood (not recorded which). The receptors shown here come from a woman in her 30s who had been exposed to COVID-19.

The chain recombines TRBV29-1 with TRBJ2-5; maybe TRBD2 (6 bases). Trimming cost V 6 bases and J 7 bases, with 18 bases left between them. This CDR3 has 13 amino acids. Germline values: CDR1 SQVTM, CDR2 ANQGSEA. The CDR3 region has the DNA TGCAGCGTCGTGACAAACCGGGGAGGGACCCAGTACTTC. Amino acids: CSVVTNRGGTQYF. Full variable domain (remainder filled in from reference TRBV29-1 and TRBJ2-5): SAVISQKPSRDICQRGTSLTIQCQVDSQVTMMFWYRQQPGQSLTLIATANQGSEATYESGFVIDKFPISRPNLTFSTLTVSNMSPEDSSIYLCSVVTNRGGTQYFGPGTRLLVL.

The rearrangement joins TRBV21-1 to TRBJ2-3; the table names TRBD1, a call not compared with the DNA. TRBV21-1 is marked as a pseudogene. This CDR3 comprises 17 residues. For the CDR3, the DNA is TGTGCCAGCAGCAATCTGGCTGGGGGCCGGTGGACAGATACGCAGTATTTT. This codes for CASSNLAGGRWTDTQYF.

The chain employs TRBV7-6 and TRBJ2-1; D gene ambiguous. V lost 6 bases, J lost 0 bases, and 18 bases lay in between. This CDR3 has 17 amino acids. The V gene's germline CDR1 is SGHVS and CDR2 FNYEAQ. The CDR3 nucleotides are TGTGCCAGCAGAACCAACCCAAGATCGAGCTCCTACAATGAGCAGTTCTTC. Its protein is CASRTNPRSSSYNEQFF.

The rearrangement uses TRBV18 and TRBJ2-1, with TRBD1 matching over 10 bases. V trimming: 0 bases; J trimming: 9 bases; junction bases outside the gene matches: 14. The CDR3 has 18 amino acids. CDR1 and CDR2 (germline): KGHSH, LQKENI. CDR3 coding DNA: TGTGCCAGCTCACCACCTAATCCGGGACAGGGGCCATTGGGTGAGCAGTTCTTC. This translates into CASSPPNPGQGPLGEQFF.

This chain joins TRBV2 and TRBJ1-6, with D hard to call. The CDR3 spans 16 residues. Trimming pared 8 bases from V and 3 bases from J, leaving 17 bases between. In germline, CDR1 is SNHLY, CDR2 FYNNEI. CDR3 DNA: TGTGCCAGCTCGAGGTCCTTCCAACACTATAATTCACCCCTCCACTTT. It codes for CASSRSFQHYNSPLHF.

The J gene is TRBJ2-1, the V gene TRBV6-6; TRBD1 agrees at 7 bases. The CDR3 consists of 16 residues. The V gene's germline CDR1 is MNHNY and CDR2 SVGAGI (reference sequence). Unmatched junction bases numbered 10, after V lost 5 bases and J lost 3 bases. As DNA, the CDR3 is TGTGCCAGCAGTATGCGACAGGGCGCCCTCTACAATGAGCAGTTCTTC. As protein: CASSMRQGALYNEQFF.

The rearrangement joins TRBV6-4 to TRBJ1-1, with 9 positions matching TRBD1. This CDR3 is 14 amino acids long. Germline V gene data show CDR1 as MRHNA and CDR2 as SNTAGT. V lost 6 bases and J lost 6; bases outside the gene matches: 8. CDR3 sequence: CASRRQGGSAEAFF. The CDR3 DNA is TGTGCCAGCAGACGACAGGGGGGTAGTGCTGAAGCTTTCTTT.

The chain recombines TRBV4-3 with TRBJ2-1; TRBD2 matches 9 bases. The germline CDR1 and CDR2 sequences are LGHNA and YSLEER. With V trimmed by 0 bases and J by 3 bases, 6 bases remained unmatched. The CDR3 is 17 amino acids. Here the CDR3 DNA reads TGCGCCAGCAGCCAAGAAGGTCGAGCGGGGGGCTACAATGAGCAGTTCTTC. Its protein is CASSQEGRAGGYNEQFF.

The chain combines TRBV18 with TRBJ2-5; 9 nucleotides agree with TRBD1. The germline V gene encodes CDR1 KGHSH and CDR2 LQKENI. V shed 4 bases and J 5 bases; nucleotides not matched to a gene: 5. The CDR3 is 14 residues long. CDR3 amino acids: CASSQGQGWETQYF. Here the CDR3 DNA reads TGTGCCAGCTCACAGGGACAGGGCTGGGAGACCCAGTACTTC.

This chain uses TRBV7-9 with TRBJ2-2; D possibly corresponds to TRBD2 (6 bases). CDR1 is SEHNR, CDR2 FQNEAQ, per germline (reference sequence). V lost 5 bases and J 3 bases, leaving 10 bases between the germline ends. The CDR3 runs to 14 residues. In nucleotides, the CDR3 is TGTGCCAGCAGCGAGGGACTGCACACCGGGGAGCTGTTTTTT. Its translation: CASSEGLHTGELFF.

The chain is built from TRBV3-1 (or the pseudogene TRBV3-2) and TRBJ1-2, with a possible D match to TRBD1 (5 bases). CDR3 length: 14 residues. Trimming stripped 4 bases from V and 2 bases from J, with 11 bases between. Germline loops: CDR1 LGHDT, CDR2 YNNKEL (reference sequence). CDR3 nucleotide sequence: TGTGCCAGCAGCCCGGGGGACGGGAACTATGGCTACACCTTC. Translating it yields CASSPGDGNYGYTF.

The chain recombines TRBV2 with TRBJ1-1; no clear D. The CDR3 runs to 14 residues. CDR1 and CDR2 (germline): SNHLY, FYNNEI. V was trimmed by 10 bases and J by 3 bases, leaving 18 bases between them. The CDR3 loop is CAIDLEEGHTEAFF. The CDR3 bases are TGTGCCATCGATTTGGAAGAGGGTCACACTGAAGCTTTCTTT.

This chain uses TRBV5-1 with TRBJ2-3, with 8 bases identical to TRBD2. Per the germline V gene, CDR1 is SGHRS and CDR2 is YFSETQ. With V trimmed by 0 bases and J by 1 base, 4 bases remained unmatched. This CDR3 spans 16 amino acids. The CDR3 DNA sequence: TGCGCCAGCAGCTTGGACCCAGCGGGGGGCACAGATACGCAGTATTTT. This sequence encodes CASSLDPAGGTDTQYF.

The rearrangement joins TRBV19 to TRBJ2-2; D is ambiguous. The CDR3 has 14 amino acids. Deletions cut 5 bases from V and 4 bases from J, with 11 bases between. Germline V lookup: CDR1 LNHDA, CDR2 SQIVND (reference sequence). The chain's CDR3 is CASSPALRTGELFF. The CDR3 region has the DNA TGTGCCAGTAGTCCCGCCTTGCGCACCGGGGAGCTGTTTTTT. Full variable domain (missing parts from reference TRBV19 and TRBJ2-2): DGGITQSPKYLFRKEGQNVTLSCEQNLNHDAMYWYRQDPGQGLRLIYYSQIVNDFQKGDIAEGYSVSREKKESFPLTVTSAQKNPTAFYLCASSPALRTGELFFGEGSRLTVL.

This rearrangement joins TRBV3-1 (or the pseudogene TRBV3-2) to TRBJ2-5, with D maybe TRBD2 (6 bases). This CDR3 has 15 residues. Germline CDR1 is LGHDT and CDR2 is YNNKEL (reference sequence). Trimming pared 1 base from V and 7 bases from J, leaving 16 bases between. Here the CDR3 DNA reads TGTGCCAGCAGCCAAGTGGGGCGGGAAGCAGGGACCCAGTACTTC. This encodes CASSQVGREAGTQYF.

The chain has TRBV9 and TRBJ1-2; D is unresolved. The CDR3 covers 18 residues. Germline CDR1 is SGDLS and CDR2 is YYNGEE. V was trimmed by 0 bases and J by 2 bases, leaving 20 bases between them. CDR3 sequence: CASSVDGDDGELNYGYTF. CDR3 bases: TGTGCCAGCAGCGTAGATGGTGATGACGGGGAACTGAACTATGGCTACACCTTC.

This chain links TRBV5-1 with TRBJ2-1; TRBD1 might be the D (6 bases). This CDR3 comprises 13 residues. Germline CDR1 reads SGHRS; CDR2 reads YFSETQ. Trimming took 7 bases from V and 0 from J, leaving 8 bases between them. CDR3 amino acids: CASLDSSYNEQFF. The CDR3 DNA follows: TGCGCCAGCTTGGACAGCTCCTACAATGAGCAGTTCTTC.

The rearrangement links TRBV9 to TRBJ1-4; 9 nucleotides match TRBD1. CDR1 and CDR2 (germline): SGDLS, YYNGEE. This CDR3 has 17 residues. Trimming cost V 4 bases and J 11 bases; bases outside gene matches: 18. DNA for the CDR3: TGTGCCAGCAGCCCCACAACACCGTACAGGGGGCAGGGGAAACTGTTTTTT. Protein: CASSPTTPYRGQGKLFF.

The V gene is TRBV7-9, the J gene TRBJ1-4, with 8 bases lining up with TRBD1. V dropped 5 bases and J dropped 2; count of bases not matched to a gene: 4. CDR1 is SEHNR, CDR2 FQNEAQ, per germline (reference sequence). The CDR3 totals 15 residues. The CDR3 sequence: CASSPPGGTNEKLFF. The CDR3 DNA is TGTGCCAGCAGCCCGCCAGGGGGCACTAATGAAAAACTGTTTTTT.

This clone has a handful of counts. The rearrangement uses TRBV11-2 and TRBJ1-1, with D unresolved. Trimming left V 6 bases short and J 8 bases short, with 10 bases between. CDR3 length equals 11 residues. Germline lookup yields CDR1 SGHAT and CDR2 FQNNGV. CDR3 sequence: CASSRPTEAFF. The DNA of the CDR3 is TGTGCCAGCAGTCGCCCGACAGAAGCTTTCTTT. The complete variable domain, with remaining parts taken from reference TRBV11-2 and TRBJ1-1, reads EAGVAQSPRYKIIEKRQSVAFWCNPISGHATLYWYQQILGQGPKLLIQFQNNGVVDDSQLPKDRFSAERLKGVDSTLKIQPAKLEDSAVYLCASSRPTEAFFGQGTRLTVV.

The rearrangement uses TRBV4-2 and TRBJ2-2, with 16 nucleotides matching TRBD2. The V and J ends lost 6 bases and 6 bases, in that order; junction bases with no gene match: 7. The CDR3 totals 17 residues. Looked up from germline, CDR1 is LGHNA and CDR2 is YNFKEQ. The CDR3 DNA sequence: TGTGCCAGCAGTGACTCGGGACTAGCGGGGGGGGCCGGGGAGCTGTTTTTT. Protein: CASSDSGLAGGAGELFF.

The chain is built from TRBV6-4 and TRBJ1-2; D is ambiguous. CDR3 length: 13 amino acids. The germline V and J ends were trimmed by 3 bases and 4 bases, with 9 bases remaining between them. Germline V gene lookup returns CDR1 MRHNA and CDR2 SNTAGT. The CDR3 sequence is CASSETFGYGYTF. The CDR3 bases are TGTGCCAGCAGTGAAACTTTCGGCTATGGCTACACCTTC.

The V gene is TRBV7-2, the J gene TRBJ2-3, with D perhaps TRBD2 (6 bases). V lost 3 bases and J lost 0, with 10 bases in between. The CDR3 contains 15 residues. From germline, CDR1 is SGHTA and CDR2 FQGNSA. CDR3 protein: CASSLGTASTDTQYF. The DNA for the CDR3 is TGTGCCAGCAGCTTGGGGACTGCTAGCACAGATACGCAGTATTTT.

This chain links TRBV5-1 with TRBJ2-7; 10 bases fit TRBD1. This CDR3 is 16 amino acids long. The ends lost 0 bases at V and 3 bases at J; junction bases unmatched: 6. The germline V gene encodes CDR1 SGHRS and CDR2 YFSETQ. CDR3 DNA: TGCGCCAGCAGCTTGGCAGGGGGACAGGGGCGCTACGAGCAGTACTTC. It encodes CASSLAGGQGRYEQYF.